The 21 T cell receptor beta chains in this list originate from one sample, sequenced in a study of patients and donors after allogeneic stem cell transplantation (TCRdb year 2020). The method behind the library was RT-PCR. Reads for this sample came from a NextSeq 550. The raw public reads went through TCRdb reprocessing: fastp at Q25, MiXCR clone calling, in-frame beta chains kept. Rows merge per CDR3 protein into single entries with the most common DNA and genes. The sample table lists about 960,000 distinct CDR3 sequences, around 17% of them with a count of one. The ten largest clones add up to around 5.5% of the sample. Sequenced input: blood, either unsorted or a sorted T cell fraction (not recorded which). These receptors were taken from a human donor who was either an allogeneic HSCT recipient or a stem cell or donor lymphocyte infusion donor (not recorded which). It is not recorded whose cells these are; they may come from a transplant donor.

This clonotype was seen many times. Here the CDR3 reads CASSLSGAGANVLTF. CDR3 nucleotides: TGTGCCAGCAGTTTATCGGGGGCTGGGGCCAACGTCCTGACTTTC. This chain uses TRBV12-3 or TRBV12-4 with TRBJ2-6, with a possible D match to TRBD2 (6 bases). V was trimmed by 2 bases and J by 2 bases, leaving 7 bases between them. The CDR3 loop spans 15 amino acids.

This rearrangement joins TRBV20-1 to TRBJ1-2; 7 bases are shared with TRBD1. The V gene's germline CDR1 is DFQATT and CDR2 SNEGSKA (reference sequence). The CDR3 sequence is 15 residues long. The V segment lost 0 bases and the J segment 13 bases; nucleotides outside the gene matches: 17. In DNA form, the CDR3 reads TGCAGTGCTAGAGATTTAGCCGGGACAGCTTTATTAGGCACCTTC. Its protein is CSARDLAGTALLGTF.

The chain couples TRBV7-2 to TRBJ2-7, with TRBD2 as a possible D gene (6 bases). The germline gives CDR1 SGHTA, CDR2 FQGNSA. This CDR3 is 16 amino acids long. V shed 1 base and J shed 1 base, with 14 bases lying between them. CDR3 sequence reads: CASSLEAPGRSYEQYF. In DNA, the CDR3 is TGTGCCAGCAGCTTAGAGGCGCCAGGGAGGTCCTACGAGCAGTACTTC. The full variable domain, with the rest looked up from reference TRBV7-2 and TRBJ2-7, is GAGVSQSPSNKVTEKGKDVELRCDPISGHTALYWYRQSLGQGLEFLIYFQGNSAPDKSGLPSDRFSAERTGGSVSTLTIQRTQQEDSAVYLCASSLEAPGRSYEQYFGPGTRLTVT.

The chain recombines TRBV6-1 with TRBJ2-2, with 12 bases matching TRBD2. The V gene's germline CDR1 is MNHNS and CDR2 SASEGT. The CDR3 length is 14 residues. With 6 bases clipped from V and 6 bases from J, the junction kept 2 bases outside the gene matches. The CDR3 sequence is CASRTSGSAGELFF. As DNA, the CDR3 is TGTGCCAGCAGGACTAGCGGGAGCGCCGGGGAGCTGTTTTTT.

V gene TRBV27 combines with J gene TRBJ2-5, with 8 positions matching TRBD1. CDR1 and CDR2 (germline): MNHEY, SMNVEV (reference sequence). The V segment lost 6 bases and the J segment 1 base; nucleotides outside the gene matches: 1. This CDR3 is built from 13 residues. The CDR3 sequence: CASRTGGQETQYF. As DNA, the CDR3 is TGTGCCAGCAGAACAGGGGGCCAAGAGACCCAGTACTTC.

The chain joins TRBV11-3 to TRBJ2-4; 10 nucleotides line up with TRBD2. From germline, CDR1 is SGHNT and CDR2 YENEEA. This CDR3 has 17 residues. The J segment lost 4 bases and the V segment lost 2 bases, leaving 8 bases of the junction unmatched. This chain's CDR3 is CASSLTGTSAIKNIQYF. DNA for the CDR3: TGTGCCAGCAGCTTAACCGGGACTAGCGCGATTAAAAACATTCAGTACTTC.

V gene TRBV4-1 combines with J gene TRBJ1-1; the D is unclear. The germline V and J ends were trimmed by 0 bases and 3 bases, with 11 bases remaining between them. There are 15 residues in the CDR3. Germline assignment: CDR1 MGHRA and CDR2 YSYEKL. The CDR3 DNA sequence: TGCGCCAGCAGCCAAGAATCCGCCAGGTACACTGAAGCTTTCTTT. Protein: CASSQESARYTEAFF.

The chain is built from TRBV18 and TRBJ1-2, with D unclear. The CDR3 runs to 13 residues. The V end was cut by 3 bases, the J end by 13 bases, with 18 bases between. Germline V lookup: CDR1 KGHSH, CDR2 LQKENI. The DNA of the CDR3 is TGTGCCAGCTCACCTAGCACGATGATTGGAAGCACCTTC. Its translation: CASSPSTMIGSTF.

V is TRBV20-1 and J is TRBJ2-3; D call uncertain. The CDR3 totals 15 residues. Germline assignment: CDR1 DFQATT and CDR2 SNEGSKA (reference sequence). V lost 5 bases, J lost 1 base, and 16 bases lay in between. CDR3 amino acids: CSAGPLTLRTDTQYF. DNA of the CDR3: TGCAGTGCTGGGCCCTTGACCCTTCGCACAGATACGCAGTATTTT.

This clonotype was counted at least ten times. The rearrangement links TRBV12-3 or TRBV12-4 to TRBJ2-1; tentatively, D is TRBD1 (6 bases). With 8 bases removed from V and 7 bases from J, the gap between germline ends came to 18 bases. There are 14 residues in the CDR3. The CDR3 nucleotides are TGTGCCAGCTGGGGGCCTTCAGTCCAAAATGAGCAGTTCTTC. It translates to CASWGPSVQNEQFF.

The chain carries TRBV27 and TRBJ1-5; no firm D call. The CDR3 is made up of 15 amino acids. Germline V CDR1 and CDR2: MNHEY, SMNVEV (reference sequence). V lost 5 bases and J lost 6, with 17 bases in between. The CDR3 DNA reads as TGTGCCAGCAGTAGGACGCCGGGAACGAGTCAGCCCCAGCATTTT. Encoded protein: CASSRTPGTSQPQHF.

This clonotype was seen a handful of times. The chain joins TRBV5-1 to TRBJ2-1, with 9 bases identical to TRBD2. CDR1 is SGHRS and CDR2 is YFSETQ in the germline V gene. J was trimmed by 0 bases and V by 3 bases; bases with no gene match: 4. This CDR3 has 16 residues. As DNA, the CDR3 is TGCGCCAGCAGCTCCTTTAGCGGGGGCTCCTACAATGAGCAGTTCTTC. Its protein is CASSSFSGGSYNEQFF.

The chain combines TRBV11-2 with TRBJ2-7; D uncertain. The CDR3 extends over 12 amino acids. CDR1 and CDR2 from the germline V gene are SGHAT and FQNNGV. V was clipped by 8 bases and J by 2 bases, with 10 bases between them. CDR3 in amino acids: CASGKLTYEQYF. The CDR3 bases are TGTGCCAGCGGCAAGCTAACCTACGAGCAGTACTTC.

The chain couples TRBV6-5 to TRBJ2-1; no firm D call. The CDR3 runs 12 residues. Germline V gene data show CDR1 as MNHEY and CDR2 as SVGAGI. Trimming removed 8 bases from V and 5 bases from J, with 10 bases in between. The CDR3 bases are TGTGCCAGCCACCGCGCGAACAATGAGCAGTTCTTC. Its protein is CASHRANNEQFF.

The chain has TRBV3-1 and TRBJ2-1; 9 bases fit TRBD1. Germline V gene data show CDR1 as LGHDT and CDR2 as YNNKEL (reference sequence). V lost 4 bases to trimming and J lost 7 bases; unmatched junction nucleotides: 8. CDR3 size: 15 residues. The DNA of the CDR3 is TGTGCCAGCAGCCTCCCCGGACAGGGGAAGAATGAGCAGTTCTTC. Translated, it gives CASSLPGQGKNEQFF.

The rearrangement uses TRBV2 and TRBJ2-3, with D perhaps matching TRBD2 (7 bases). The CDR3 is 17 amino acids. Trimming pared 6 bases from V and 7 bases from J, leaving 26 bases between. Germline values: CDR1 SNHLY, CDR2 FYNNEI. The CDR3 nucleotides are TGTGCCAGCAGGGCCTACAGGGCGTTGGGAGGGCCCAATACGCAGTATTTT. Protein sequence: CASRAYRALGGPNTQYF.

The chain carries TRBV24-1 and TRBJ1-5, with 9 nucleotides matching TRBD1. This CDR3 comprises 13 residues. The V gene's germline CDR1 is KGHDR and CDR2 SFDVKD. J gave up 7 bases and V 9 bases, and 6 bases lay outside the gene matches. In DNA form, the CDR3 reads TGTGCCACCCGGGGACAGGGCGAACAGCCCCAGCATTTT. It codes for CATRGQGEQPQHF.

This chain links TRBV10-3 with TRBJ2-1; the match to TRBD1 covers 8 bases. CDR1 is ENHRY and CDR2 is SYGVKD in the germline V gene. The length of the CDR3 is 15 residues. Trimming removed 10 bases from V and 2 bases from J; junction bases left unmatched: 10. CDR3 sequence: CATGGWTGTYNEQFF. CDR3 nucleotides: TGTGCCACCGGGGGCTGGACAGGGACCTACAATGAGCAGTTCTTC.

This clonotype was seen a few times. This sequence joins TRBV12-3 or TRBV12-4 and TRBJ1-3; no reliable D call. Trimming removed 0 bases at V and 0 bases at J, with 12 bases between. This CDR3 has 17 residues. Here the CDR3 DNA reads TGTGCCAGCAGTTTAGCCCGACCAGACTACTCTGGAAACACCATATATTTT. Encoded protein: CASSLARPDYSGNTIYF.

The CDR3 sequence: CSARASLYQPQHF. DNA of the CDR3: TGCAGTGCTAGAGCTAGCCTTTATCAGCCCCAGCATTTT. V is TRBV20-1 and J is TRBJ1-5; D ambiguous. CDR3 length: 13 residues. V was trimmed by 1 base and J by 5 bases, leaving 9 bases between them. Germline CDR1 and CDR2: DFQATT and SNEGSKA (reference sequence).

The rearrangement uses TRBV6-5 and TRBJ1-2, with a weak D call TRBD1 (6 bases). V was clipped by 2 bases and J by 4 bases, with 11 bases between them. Germline assignment: CDR1 MNHEY and CDR2 SVGAGI. The CDR3 covers 14 residues. The CDR3 reads CASSYQGQVYGYTF. The CDR3 nucleotides are TGTGCCAGCAGTTACCAGGGACAAGTCTATGGCTACACCTTC.